A selection of T cell receptor beta chains follows, all from one sample in a study of human T cells and chemical hapten exposure. TCRdb reprocessed the RACE reads via MiXCR and lists one record per CDR3 protein. The repertoire has about 140,000 distinct CDR3 sequences, about 12% of them found once; the top ten carry about 1.3%. Specimen: whole blood, collected in connection with sensitization to the hapten diphenylcyclopropenone (DPC). The receptors stem from a woman aged 45 to 65 with alopecia areata. Some clones in this sample may be carry-over from other donors' samples. Each CDR3 is given with its conserved first and last residue. The D gene is left open where the match is weak. Where a row states a size, it is once, few, many or the class of an expanded clone; other rows omit it.

j_call: TRBJ2-2
clone_size: few
v_call: TRBV7-7
d_call: TRBD2
cdr3_nt: TGTGCTAGCAGCAAAAACCCGGGAGGGGGAACCGGGGAGCTGTTTTTT
cdr3_aa: CASSKNPGGGTGELFF

j_call: TRBJ2-2
clone_size: -
v_call: TRBV18
d_call: -
cdr3_nt: TGTGCCAGCTCACCAAGCGGACAGAGGAACACCGGGGAGCTGTTTTTT
cdr3_aa: CASSPSGQRNTGELFF

j_call: TRBJ2-2
clone_size: many
v_call: TRBV9
d_call: TRBD2
cdr3_nt: TGTGCCAGCACCGAGGGGACTAGCGTTGCCGGGGAGCTGTTTTTT
cdr3_aa: CASTEGTSVAGELFF

j_call: TRBJ1-4
clone_size: few
v_call: TRBV27
d_call: -
cdr3_nt: TGTGCCAGCACTCAGACAGGCGGTGAAAAACTGTTTTTT
cdr3_aa: CASTQTGGEKLFF

j_call: TRBJ2-7
clone_size: many
v_call: TRBV19
d_call: TRBD2
cdr3_nt: TGTGCCAGTAGTTTATCAACTAGCGGAGCGAGCGAGCAGTACTTC
cdr3_aa: CASSLSTSGASEQYF

j_call: TRBJ2-3
clone_size: few
v_call: TRBV2
d_call: TRBD2
cdr3_nt: TGTGCCAGCAGTGAACGGGTAGCGGGAGCCACAGATACGCAGTATTTT
cdr3_aa: CASSERVAGATDTQYF

j_call: TRBJ2-1
clone_size: many
v_call: TRBV11-2
d_call: TRBD2
cdr3_nt: TGTGCCAGCAGCACCCGGACTAGCGGGAGTTACAATGAGCAGTTCTTC
cdr3_aa: CASSTRTSGSYNEQFF

j_call: TRBJ2-7
clone_size: few
v_call: TRBV6-6
d_call: TRBD2
cdr3_nt: TGTGCCAGCAGGCCCCAGACTAGCGGGAGCTACGAGCAGTACTTC
cdr3_aa: CASRPQTSGSYEQYF

j_call: TRBJ2-5
clone_size: few
v_call: TRBV28
d_call: -
cdr3_nt: TGTGCCAGCAGTTGGGGTCTCCAAGAGACCCAGTACTTC
cdr3_aa: CASSWGLQETQYF

j_call: TRBJ2-7
clone_size: few
v_call: TRBV7-2
d_call: TRBD2
cdr3_nt: TGTGCCAGCAGCCTCCTGGGACTAGCGGGGAACTACGAGCAGTACTTC
cdr3_aa: CASSLLGLAGNYEQYF

j_call: TRBJ1-5
clone_size: -
v_call: TRBV6-2/TRBV6-3
d_call: -
cdr3_nt: TGTGCCAGCAGTTACTCGTTCCGGGACACTACCAATCAGCCCCAGCATTTT
cdr3_aa: CASSYSFRDTTNQPQHF

j_call: TRBJ2-3
clone_size: many
v_call: TRBV12-3/TRBV12-4
d_call: -
cdr3_nt: TGTGCCAGCAGTTTTTCCAGGGATATCACAGATACGCAGTATTTT
cdr3_aa: CASSFSRDITDTQYF

j_call: TRBJ2-3
clone_size: many
v_call: TRBV10-3
d_call: -
cdr3_nt: TGTGCCATCAGTTTCCCACCGTTAGGGGATGGAGCAGATACGCAGTATTTT
cdr3_aa: CAISFPPLGDGADTQYF

j_call: TRBJ2-3
clone_size: -
v_call: TRBV7-9
d_call: -
cdr3_nt: TGTGCCAGCAGCCATAAAAGCGGCCCAGATACGCAGTATTTT
cdr3_aa: CASSHKSGPDTQYF

j_call: TRBJ1-1
clone_size: many
v_call: TRBV29-1
d_call: -
cdr3_nt: TGCAGCGTTGGCCCCTCGGGAGGCTGGGGGAACACTGAAGCTTTCTTT
cdr3_aa: CSVGPSGGWGNTEAFF

j_call: TRBJ2-3
clone_size: many
v_call: TRBV29-1
d_call: -
cdr3_nt: TGCAGCGTTGACGAGGGGGGCCCCCGTACGCAGTATTTT
cdr3_aa: CSVDEGGPRTQYF

j_call: TRBJ2-6
clone_size: many
v_call: TRBV6-6
d_call: -
cdr3_nt: TGTGCCAGCAGACAACAGGCCGGACCTTCTGGGGCCAACGTCCTGACTTTC
cdr3_aa: CASRQQAGPSGANVLTF

j_call: TRBJ2-5
clone_size: -
v_call: TRBV6-1
d_call: -
cdr3_nt: TGTGCCAGCAGCCCAGGTCCGAGGAGCCAAGAGACCCAGTACTTC
cdr3_aa: CASSPGPRSQETQYF

j_call: TRBJ1-2
clone_size: few
v_call: TRBV24-1
d_call: -
cdr3_nt: TGTGCCACCAGTGATACAGTCACGTGGCGCTACACCTTC
cdr3_aa: CATSDTVTWRYTF

j_call: TRBJ2-4
clone_size: many
v_call: TRBV7-9
d_call: TRBD1
cdr3_nt: TGTGCCAGCAGCTTAGGATCAGGGGGTTGGGCCATTCAGTACTTC
cdr3_aa: CASSLGSGGWAIQYF

j_call: TRBJ2-7
clone_size: -
v_call: TRBV28
d_call: -
cdr3_nt: TGTGCCAGCAGTTTATTGGTTTGGGCAGGTTGGGAGCAGTACTTC
cdr3_aa: CASSLLVWAGWEQYF

j_call: TRBJ2-2
clone_size: few
v_call: TRBV6-6
d_call: TRBD2
cdr3_nt: TGTGCCAGCAGTTACTCGGCTAGCGGGGCGAACACCGGGGAGCTGTTTTTT
cdr3_aa: CASSYSASGANTGELFF

j_call: TRBJ2-5
clone_size: many
v_call: TRBV12-3/TRBV12-4
d_call: -
cdr3_nt: TGTGCCAGCAGCCCCATGGAGACCCAGTACTTC
cdr3_aa: CASSPMETQYF

j_call: TRBJ1-5
clone_size: few
v_call: TRBV20-1
d_call: -
cdr3_nt: TGCAGTGCTACAACGAATAGCAATCAGCCCCAGCATTTT
cdr3_aa: CSATTNSNQPQHF

j_call: TRBJ1-1
clone_size: few
v_call: TRBV6-6
d_call: -
cdr3_nt: TGTGCCAGCAGTTACTCCGGACGGGACACTGAAGCTTTCTTT
cdr3_aa: CASSYSGRDTEAFF

j_call: TRBJ2-7
clone_size: many
v_call: TRBV20-1
d_call: TRBD2
cdr3_nt: TGCAGTGCTAGAGTTGGGGGTAGGGCGGGAGGTGCCTACGAGCAGTACTTC
cdr3_aa: CSARVGGRAGGAYEQYF

j_call: TRBJ1-3
clone_size: many
v_call: TRBV12-3/TRBV12-4
d_call: -
cdr3_nt: TGTGCCAGCCTGCTATCCCGGGATCTCTCTGAAAACACCATATATTTT
cdr3_aa: CASLLSRDLSENTIYF

j_call: TRBJ1-1
clone_size: -
v_call: TRBV6-5
d_call: -
cdr3_nt: TGTGCCAGCCGAGAGGGCGGAATGAACACTGAAGCTTTCTTT
cdr3_aa: CASREGGMNTEAFF

j_call: TRBJ2-7
clone_size: -
v_call: TRBV10-3
d_call: -
cdr3_nt: TGTGCCATCAGTGAGTTAAACGAGCAGTACTTC
cdr3_aa: CAISELNEQYF

j_call: TRBJ2-2
clone_size: -
v_call: TRBV24-1
d_call: TRBD1
cdr3_nt: TGTGCCACCAGTGATCTACCCGGGACAGGGAACACCGGGGAGCTGTTTTTT
cdr3_aa: CATSDLPGTGNTGELFF

j_call: TRBJ1-2
clone_size: many
v_call: TRBV6-2/TRBV6-3
d_call: TRBD1
cdr3_nt: TGTGCCAGCAGAGGACAGGGATCGAACTATGGCTACACCTTC
cdr3_aa: CASRGQGSNYGYTF

j_call: TRBJ2-7
clone_size: -
v_call: TRBV6-1
d_call: TRBD2
cdr3_nt: TGTGCCAGCAGCGCGGGACTAGCGGGAGTCCACGAGCAGTACTTC
cdr3_aa: CASSAGLAGVHEQYF

j_call: TRBJ2-4
clone_size: -
v_call: TRBV21-1
d_call: -
cdr3_nt: TGTGCCAGCAGCAATCCCCGGGAGTCCCAAAACATTCAGTACTTC
cdr3_aa: CASSNPRESQNIQYF

j_call: TRBJ1-1
clone_size: -
v_call: TRBV5-8
d_call: -
cdr3_nt: TGTGCCAGCAGGGGAGGGAACACTGAAGCTTTCTTT
cdr3_aa: CASRGGNTEAFF

j_call: TRBJ2-1
clone_size: few
v_call: TRBV12-2
d_call: -
cdr3_nt: TGTGCAAGTCGCCGGCCTCGGACAGGGAACTTTTACAATGAGCAGTTCTTC
cdr3_aa: CASRRPRTGNFYNEQFF

j_call: TRBJ2-7
clone_size: -
v_call: TRBV12-3/TRBV12-4
d_call: -
cdr3_nt: TGTGCCAGCAGTTCCGCCTCCTACGAGCAGTACTTC
cdr3_aa: CASSSASYEQYF

j_call: TRBJ2-1
clone_size: few
v_call: TRBV28
d_call: -
cdr3_nt: TGTGCCAGCAGTTTGATAACCGGGACCTTCGGCGGCAATGAGCAGTTCTTC
cdr3_aa: CASSLITGTFGGNEQFF

j_call: TRBJ2-6
clone_size: -
v_call: TRBV27
d_call: -
cdr3_nt: TGTGCCAGCAACAGGGTGGCCGGGGCCAACGTCCTGACTTTC
cdr3_aa: CASNRVAGANVLTF

j_call: TRBJ2-7
clone_size: many
v_call: TRBV6-1
d_call: -
cdr3_nt: TGTGCCAGCGGAGGGAAGGGGGCCTCCTACGAGCAGTACTTC
cdr3_aa: CASGGKGASYEQYF

j_call: TRBJ1-3
clone_size: -
v_call: TRBV29-1
d_call: -
cdr3_nt: TGCAGCGTTCAGGACGGTAGCTCTGGAAACACCATATATTTT
cdr3_aa: CSVQDGSSGNTIYF

j_call: TRBJ2-7
clone_size: few
v_call: TRBV29-1
d_call: TRBD1
cdr3_nt: TGCAGCGCAGGGACAGGCCCAACCTACGAGCAGTACTTC
cdr3_aa: CSAGTGPTYEQYF

j_call: TRBJ2-5
clone_size: -
v_call: TRBV7-2
d_call: -
cdr3_nt: TGTGCCAGCAGCTCAACGCCCGGGGTCGAGGAGACCCAGTACTTC
cdr3_aa: CASSSTPGVEETQYF

j_call: TRBJ2-1
clone_size: -
v_call: TRBV9
d_call: -
cdr3_nt: TGTGCCAGCAGCGTAGATTCTTTGGGGGAGTTTAGATTCTTC
cdr3_aa: CASSVDSLGEFRFF

j_call: TRBJ1-1
clone_size: -
v_call: TRBV9
d_call: -
cdr3_nt: TGTGCCAGCAGCGTAGGCCCTGGGGGATTGAACCCAGCTTTCTTT
cdr3_aa: CASSVGPGGLNPAFF

j_call: TRBJ1-1
clone_size: -
v_call: TRBV6-2/TRBV6-3
d_call: -
cdr3_nt: TGTGCCAGCAGTTACGGGCGCGCAAAGGGCACTGAAGCTTTCTTT
cdr3_aa: CASSYGRAKGTEAFF

j_call: TRBJ2-4
clone_size: few
v_call: TRBV9
d_call: -
cdr3_nt: TGTGCCAGCAGCGTAGAGGCTAGCTGGGAAAACATTCAGTACTTC
cdr3_aa: CASSVEASWENIQYF

j_call: TRBJ2-7
clone_size: -
v_call: TRBV28
d_call: -
cdr3_nt: TGTGCCAGCAGTTTAACCCTCCCCGGGGGCTACGAGCAGTACTTC
cdr3_aa: CASSLTLPGGYEQYF

j_call: TRBJ1-6
clone_size: many
v_call: TRBV6-2/TRBV6-3
d_call: TRBD1
cdr3_nt: TGTGCCAGCAGTCTGGACTCAGGGGGCCGATCACCCCTCCACTTT
cdr3_aa: CASSLDSGGRSPLHF

j_call: TRBJ2-3
clone_size: -
v_call: TRBV27
d_call: TRBD2
cdr3_nt: TGTGCCAGCAGTTCCAATCGACTAGCGGGAGGGCTACATACGCAGTATTTT
cdr3_aa: CASSSNRLAGGLHTQYF

j_call: TRBJ2-7
clone_size: few
v_call: TRBV28
d_call: -
cdr3_nt: TGTGCCAGCAGTTCCAGGGGCTACGAGCAGTACTTC
cdr3_aa: CASSSRGYEQYF

j_call: TRBJ1-2
clone_size: few
v_call: TRBV25-1
d_call: -
cdr3_nt: TGTGCCAGCAGTGACCCGACGGGGAGGTATGGCTACACCTTC
cdr3_aa: CASSDPTGRYGYTF

j_call: TRBJ1-2
clone_size: -
v_call: TRBV20-1
d_call: TRBD1
cdr3_nt: TGCAGTGCTCGTCCCCTGACAGGGCCCTATGGCTACACCTTC
cdr3_aa: CSARPLTGPYGYTF

j_call: TRBJ1-4
clone_size: -
v_call: TRBV19
d_call: -
cdr3_nt: TGTGCCAGTAGTATCGCAGGGTATGCAACTAATGAAAAACTGTTTTTT
cdr3_aa: CASSIAGYATNEKLFF

j_call: TRBJ2-2
clone_size: few
v_call: TRBV7-2
d_call: TRBD2
cdr3_nt: TGTGCCAGCAGCCCCGCGCAACTAGCGGGAGGGGGGAACACCGGGGAGCTGTTTTTT
cdr3_aa: CASSPAQLAGGGNTGELFF

j_call: TRBJ2-7
clone_size: few
v_call: TRBV5-6
d_call: TRBD1
cdr3_nt: TGTGCCAGCAGTCGGGACAGAATGAACGAGCAGTACTTC
cdr3_aa: CASSRDRMNEQYF